A selection of T cell receptor beta chains follows, all from one sample in a study of cytomegalovirus exposure and HLA in healthy donors. Here immunoSEQ multiplex PCR was the method, and the copy in TCRdb shows in-frame clones only, minus some. Here the sample spans 89,000 or so clones, approximately 94% being singletons. Material for sequencing was PBMCs. The receptor set was obtained from a woman in her twenties or thirties in good health and CMV-seropositive. Each CDR3 is given with its conserved first and last residue. D genes are given only for firm matches. Not all rows give a size; the values are once, few, many and, for expanded clones, a class.

clone size	D gene	V gene	J gene	CDR3 protein	CDR3 DNA
.	TRBD2	TRBV6-5	TRBJ2-1	CASSQLAGAYNEQFF	TGTGCCAGCAGTCAACTAGCGGGAGCCTACAATGAGCAGTTCTTC
.	.	TRBV13	TRBJ2-7	CASSLFGYEQYF	TGTGCCAGCAGCTTATTCGGCTACGAGCAGTACTTC
.	TRBD1	TRBV28	TRBJ2-1	CASSLVGQGNNEQFF	TGTGCCAGCAGCCTAGTGGGACAGGGAAATAATGAGCAGTTCTTC
few	TRBD1	TRBV2	TRBJ2-3	CASSTTGQRVVTDTQYF	TGTGCCAGCAGTACCACGGGACAGAGGGTCGTCACAGATACGCAGTATTTT
.	TRBD1	TRBV27	TRBJ2-1	CASSLGRGSDEQFF	TGTGCCAGCAGTTTGGGCAGGGGGTCCGATGAGCAGTTCTTC
.	.	TRBV4-3	TRBJ1-2	CASSQDFLRDYGYTF	TGCGCCAGCAGCCAAGACTTCCTCAGGGACTATGGCTACACCTTC
.	.	TRBV9	TRBJ1-2	CASSVGYGANDGYTF	TGTGCCAGCAGCGTAGGGTATGGGGCGAACGATGGCTACACCTTC
.	.	TRBV7-8	TRBJ1-2	CASSDTGGRLYGYTF	TGTGCCAGCAGCGACACAGGTGGTAGGCTCTATGGCTACACCTTC
.	TRBD1	TRBV28	TRBJ1-1	CASRNRGTSEAFF	TGTGCCAGCAGAAACAGGGGGACGTCTGAAGCTTTCTTT
.	.	TRBV2	TRBJ2-2	CASSEHGSSTGELFF	TGTGCCAGCAGTGAACACGGGAGTAGTACCGGGGAGCTGTTTTTT
.	.	TRBV6-5	TRBJ1-5	CASSEQMGHPQHF	TGTGCCAGCAGTGAGCAGATGGGACATCCCCAGCATTTT
.	.	TRBV2	TRBJ1-5	CASSEVRGHQPQHF	TGTGCCAGCAGTGAAGTAAGGGGTCATCAGCCTCAGCATTTT
.	.	TRBV28	TRBJ2-5	CASSLVTDNWQETQYF	TGTGCCAGCAGTTTAGTGACAGATAATTGGCAAGAGACCCAGTACTTC
.	.	TRBV29-1	TRBJ2-1	CSVGGGRGGENEQFF	TGCAGCGTTGGTGGTGGAAGGGGGGGCGAGAATGAGCAGTTCTTC
.	TRBD2	TRBV5-4	TRBJ2-7	CASSFIGTTFAEQYF	TGTGCCAGCAGCTTTATTGGGACTACTTTTGCCGAGCAGTACTTC